Listed below are T cell receptor beta chains from one sample, sequenced in a study of cytomegalovirus exposure and HLA in healthy donors. Clones were read by immunoSEQ multiplex PCR, and TCRdb kept only the in-frame ones, dropping some. The sample has tens of thousands of clones, and its top ten clones hold 3.5% to 4%. Sequencing was performed on PBMCs. Receptor source: a female donor in good health and CMV-seropositive. CDR3s include the opening cysteine and the closing phenylalanine or tryptophan. The D gene is left open where the match is weak.

TRBV29-1	-	TRBJ1-2	TGCAGCTTGGAAAGCAGGGGATATGGCTACACCTTC	CSLESRGYGYTF
TRBV5-4	TRBD2	TRBJ2-3	TGTGCCAGCAGCTCCGGGACTAGCTCCACAGATACGCAGTATTTT	CASSSGTSSTDTQYF
TRBV29-1	-	TRBJ1-1	TGCAGCGGTTGGGCAAGGCAGTCTGAAGCTTTCTTT	CSGWARQSEAFF
TRBV9	-	TRBJ1-2	TGTGCCAGCAGCGTAGGGTTGGGGCTTCGTGGCTACACCTTC	CASSVGLGLRGYTF
TRBV27	-	TRBJ2-5	TGTGCCAGCAGTACTCTCCCTACAGCCCAAGAGACCCAGTACTTC	CASSTLPTAQETQYF
TRBV28	TRBD1	TRBJ1-2	TGTGCCAGCAGCTCAATTCCCCAGGGGACAGGGGTTAACTATGGCTACACCTTC	CASSSIPQGTGVNYGYTF
TRBV13	TRBD1	TRBJ1-1	TGTGCCAGCAGCCACAGGGGTTACACTGAAGCTTTCTTT	CASSHRGYTEAFF
TRBV5-1	-	TRBJ2-5	TGCGCCAGCAGCTCCCATGGGGCACCTCAAGAGACCCAGTACTTC	CASSSHGAPQETQYF
TRBV11-3	-	TRBJ2-1	TGTGCCAGCAGCCCGCGGAATGAGCAGTTCTTC	CASSPRNEQFF
TRBV14	-	TRBJ1-5	TGTGCCACCGTAGTAGGTAGGACAGTTAGCAATCAGCCCCAGCATTTT	CATVVGRTVSNQPQHF
TRBV10-1	TRBD2	TRBJ2-5	TGCGCCAGCAGTGGCGTGACTAGCGGGGGGGAAGAGACCCAGTACTTC	CASSGVTSGGEETQYF
TRBV6-1	TRBD2	TRBJ2-1	TGTGCCAGCAGTGAAGCGGTTGGGGGGGGTCTTCATGAGCAGTTCTTC	CASSEAVGGGLHEQFF
TRBV18	TRBD1	TRBJ1-1	TGTGCCAGCTCACCACCCGGGACAGCTTTTACTGAAGCTTTCTTT	CASSPPGTAFTEAFF
TRBV27	-	TRBJ2-7	TGTGCCAGCAGTTTAGGGACTGAACACTCCTACGAGCAGTACTTC	CASSLGTEHSYEQYF
TRBV4-1	-	TRBJ2-5	TGCGCCAGCAGCCCCCTACAGTCAGGTGGTGGGGAGACCCAGTACTTC	CASSPLQSGGGETQYF
TRBV6-5	-	TRBJ1-1	TGTGCCAGCAGTTACTCGCTGTATCCGGGCACTGAAGCTTTCTTT	CASSYSLYPGTEAFF
TRBV28	-	TRBJ2-7	TGTGCCAGCAGTTTATTTCTGGACGACAGGTCGGGTGGCGAGCAGTACTTC	CASSLFLDDRSGGEQYF
TRBV6-6	-	TRBJ1-4	TGTGCCAGCCTTGGGGCCGGGAGAAATGAAAAACTGTTTTTT	CASLGAGRNEKLFF
TRBV6-4	TRBD2	TRBJ2-1	TGTGCCAGCAGCCCAGCGGGAGGCTCCTACAATGAGCAGTTCTTC	CASSPAGGSYNEQFF
TRBV7-2	TRBD1	TRBJ1-6	TGTGCCAGCAGCTTAAATCCCCCACAGGGGGCAGGTTCACCCCTCCACTTT	CASSLNPPQGAGSPLHF
TRBV7-6	TRBD1	TRBJ1-3	TGTGCCAGCAGCCCCCTTTACAGGGGTGCGAGAGGAAACACCATATATTTT	CASSPLYRGARGNTIYF
TRBV27	-	TRBJ1-1	TGTGCCAGCAGTCGCCAGGGCGGGAACACTGAAGCTTTCTTT	CASSRQGGNTEAFF
TRBV7-2	TRBD1	TRBJ1-1	TGTGCCAGCAGCGTGCGACAGGGGGCTGGAACTGAAGCTTTCTTT	CASSVRQGAGTEAFF
TRBV27	TRBD1	TRBJ2-7	TGTGCCAGCAGTTTATGGTACAGGGGCTCCTACGAGCAGTACTTC	CASSLWYRGSYEQYF
TRBV7-9	-	TRBJ1-1	TGTGCCAGCAGCCCCCCGGCAACGGGGGCTGAAGCTTTCTTT	CASSPPATGAEAFF
TRBV4-1	TRBD2	TRBJ2-7	TGCGCCAGCAGCCAAGCTTCGACTAGCGGGAGCTACGAGCAGTACTTC	CASSQASTSGSYEQYF
TRBV28	TRBD1	TRBJ2-7	TGTGCCAGCAACCAGGGGGCGGGGGAGCAGTACTTC	CASNQGAGEQYF
TRBV7-2	-	TRBJ1-5	TGTGCCAGCAGCTTAGAACCCTACGGGGAGCCCCAGCATTTT	CASSLEPYGEPQHF
TRBV7-2	-	TRBJ2-3	TGTGCCAGCAGCTCCCGACAGCTTCACCACACAGATACGCAGTATTTT	CASSSRQLHHTDTQYF
TRBV19	TRBD1	TRBJ2-7	TGTGCCAGTAGTATCCAGACAGGGGGGCCCTACGAGCAGTACTTC	CASSIQTGGPYEQYF
TRBV18	-	TRBJ2-2	TGTGCCAGCTCACCGATTGGGGGGAACCAGAACACCGGGGAGCTGTTTTTT	CASSPIGGNQNTGELFF